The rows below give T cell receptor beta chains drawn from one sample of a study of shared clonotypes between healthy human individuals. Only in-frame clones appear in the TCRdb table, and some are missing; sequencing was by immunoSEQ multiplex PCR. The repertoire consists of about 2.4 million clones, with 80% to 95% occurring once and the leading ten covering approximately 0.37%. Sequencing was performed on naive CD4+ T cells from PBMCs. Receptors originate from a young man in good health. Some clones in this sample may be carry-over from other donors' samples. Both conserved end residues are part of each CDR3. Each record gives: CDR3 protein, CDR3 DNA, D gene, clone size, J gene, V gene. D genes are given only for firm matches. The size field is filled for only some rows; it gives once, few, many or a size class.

CDR3aa: CASSEGVAGSYEQYF
CDR3nt: TGCGCCAGCAGTGAGGGGGTAGCGGGCTCCTACGAGCAGTACTTC
d_gene: TRBD2
abundance: .
j_gene: TRBJ2-7
v_gene: TRBV10-1

CDR3aa: CASSLDRGTQYF
CDR3nt: TGTGCCAGCAGCTTAGACAGGGGGACCCAGTACTTC
d_gene: TRBD1
abundance: .
j_gene: TRBJ2-5
v_gene: TRBV7-3

CDR3aa: CASSLGKTSTDTQYF
CDR3nt: TGTGCCAGCAGCTTAGGTAAAACTAGCACAGATACGCAGTATTTT
d_gene: .
abundance: .
j_gene: TRBJ2-3
v_gene: TRBV11-2

CDR3aa: CASSQVGLAGVVTGELFF
CDR3nt: TGCGCCAGCAGCCAAGTTGGGCTCGCGGGAGTTGTCACCGGGGAGCTGTTTTTT
d_gene: TRBD2
abundance: once
j_gene: TRBJ2-2
v_gene: TRBV4-1

CDR3aa: CASSARTGLEGNQPQHF
CDR3nt: TGTGCCAGCAGCGCCCGGACAGGGTTGGAGGGCAATCAGCCCCAGCATTTT
d_gene: .
abundance: .
j_gene: TRBJ1-5
v_gene: TRBV21-1

CDR3aa: CASSHGPLSAGNTIYF
CDR3nt: TGCGCCAGCAGCCACGGACCGCTCTCGGCTGGAAACACCATATATTTT
d_gene: .
abundance: .
j_gene: TRBJ1-3
v_gene: TRBV4-3

CDR3aa: CASSISGTGTYGYTF
CDR3nt: TGTGCCAGTAGTATATCCGGGACAGGGACCTATGGCTACACCTTC
d_gene: TRBD1
abundance: .
j_gene: TRBJ1-2
v_gene: TRBV19

CDR3aa: CASSSTGGVYEQYF
CDR3nt: TGTGCCAGCAGCTCGACAGGGGGCGTCTACGAGCAGTACTTC
d_gene: TRBD1
abundance: .
j_gene: TRBJ2-7
v_gene: TRBV7-2

CDR3aa: CASSFGTGTLGAQYF
CDR3nt: TGTGCCAGCAGCTTCGGGACAGGGACCTTAGGGGCCCAGTACTTC
d_gene: TRBD1
abundance: once
j_gene: TRBJ2-5
v_gene: TRBV5-4

CDR3aa: CASSTRVTETQYF
CDR3nt: TGTGCCAGCAGTACCAGGGTGACAGAGACCCAGTACTTC
d_gene: .
abundance: .
j_gene: TRBJ2-5
v_gene: TRBV28

CDR3aa: CASSLSPPSGRSYNEQFF
CDR3nt: TGCGCCAGCAGCTTGTCACCCCCTTCGGGGCGTTCCTACAATGAGCAGTTCTTC
d_gene: .
abundance: .
j_gene: TRBJ2-1
v_gene: TRBV5-1

CDR3aa: CSLPTSGADTQYF
CDR3nt: TGCAGCCTCCCGACTAGCGGTGCAGATACGCAGTATTTT
d_gene: TRBD2
abundance: .
j_gene: TRBJ2-3
v_gene: TRBV29-1

CDR3aa: CASSIGSTSANTGELFF
CDR3nt: TGTGCCAGTAGTATTGGATCGACTAGCGCGAACACCGGGGAGCTGTTTTTT
d_gene: TRBD2
abundance: .
j_gene: TRBJ2-2
v_gene: TRBV19

CDR3aa: CASSLEGRERNEQFF
CDR3nt: TGTGCCAGCAGCTTAGAAGGGCGGGAGAGGAATGAGCAGTTCTTC
d_gene: TRBD2
abundance: .
j_gene: TRBJ2-1
v_gene: TRBV7-2

CDR3aa: CASSLGGIGGMNTEAFF
CDR3nt: TGCGCCAGCAGCTTGGGAGGAATCGGCGGGATGAACACTGAAGCTTTCTTT
d_gene: .
abundance: .
j_gene: TRBJ1-1
v_gene: TRBV5-1

CDR3aa: CASSLGRDRGGDTQYF
CDR3nt: TGTGCCAGCAGCTTGGGTCGGGACAGGGGGGGAGATACGCAGTATTTT
d_gene: TRBD1
abundance: .
j_gene: TRBJ2-3
v_gene: TRBV5-8

CDR3aa: CASSLFSGRADEQFF
CDR3nt: TGTGCCAGCAGTTTATTTAGCGGGAGGGCCGATGAGCAGTTCTTC
d_gene: TRBD2
abundance: .
j_gene: TRBJ2-1
v_gene: TRBV27

CDR3aa: CASSLIGTSVQTNEQFF
CDR3nt: TGTGCCAGCAGCTTAATTGGGACTAGCGTGCAGACCAATGAGCAGTTCTTC
d_gene: TRBD2
abundance: .
j_gene: TRBJ2-1
v_gene: TRBV7-3

CDR3aa: CASSVLAGATTDTQYF
CDR3nt: TGTGCCAGCAGCGTCCTAGCGGGAGCGACCACAGATACGCAGTATTTT
d_gene: TRBD2
abundance: .
j_gene: TRBJ2-3
v_gene: TRBV9

CDR3aa: CASSFGNNYGYTF
CDR3nt: TGTGCCAGCAGCTTTGGAAATAACTATGGCTACACCTTC
d_gene: .
abundance: .
j_gene: TRBJ1-2
v_gene: TRBV5-4

CDR3aa: CASKKPGSTEAFF
CDR3nt: TGCGCCAGCAAAAAACCCGGGAGCACTGAAGCTTTCTTT
d_gene: .
abundance: once
j_gene: TRBJ1-1
v_gene: TRBV4-1

CDR3aa: CAWSVLGVGETQYF
CDR3nt: TGTGCCTGGAGTGTACTGGGGGTTGGGGAGACCCAGTACTTC
d_gene: .
abundance: .
j_gene: TRBJ2-5
v_gene: TRBV30

CDR3aa: CSVPSSGANVLTF
CDR3nt: TGCAGCGTCCCCAGCTCTGGGGCCAACGTCCTGACTTTC
d_gene: .
abundance: .
j_gene: TRBJ2-6
v_gene: TRBV29-1

CDR3aa: CASSPGGTGYEQYF
CDR3nt: TGTGCCAGCTCACCCGGCGGGACCGGCTACGAGCAGTACTTC
d_gene: .
abundance: .
j_gene: TRBJ2-7
v_gene: TRBV18

CDR3aa: CASSPWGGDSGNTIYF
CDR3nt: TGCGCCAGCAGCCCTTGGGGCGGGGACTCTGGAAACACCATATATTTT
d_gene: .
abundance: .
j_gene: TRBJ1-3
v_gene: TRBV5-1

CDR3aa: CATSRDLSAGGPGNIQYF
CDR3nt: TGTGCCACCAGCAGAGATCTTTCGGCAGGGGGCCCAGGGAACATTCAGTACTTC
d_gene: TRBD1
abundance: .
j_gene: TRBJ2-4
v_gene: TRBV15

CDR3aa: CASSVAGGSYNEQFF
CDR3nt: TGTGCCAGCAGCGTAGCCGGCGGGTCCTACAATGAGCAGTTCTTC
d_gene: .
abundance: .
j_gene: TRBJ2-1
v_gene: TRBV9

CDR3aa: CASRGQSNEKLFF
CDR3nt: TGTGCCAGCAGGGGACAAAGTAATGAAAAACTGTTTTTT
d_gene: .
abundance: .
j_gene: TRBJ1-4
v_gene: TRBV28

CDR3aa: CASLEGGGWNEQFF
CDR3nt: TGTGCCAGCTTGGAGGGGGGCGGGTGGAATGAGCAGTTCTTC
d_gene: .
abundance: .
j_gene: TRBJ2-1
v_gene: TRBV5-4

CDR3aa: CASSDTGELFF
CDR3nt: TGTGCCAGCAGTGATACCGGGGAGCTGTTTTTT
d_gene: .
abundance: .
j_gene: TRBJ2-2
v_gene: TRBV27

CDR3aa: CASSRTGQFNSGNTIYF
CDR3nt: TGTGCCAGCAGTCGAACCGGACAGTTCAACTCTGGAAACACCATATATTTT
d_gene: .
abundance: .
j_gene: TRBJ1-3
v_gene: TRBV2

CDR3aa: CASSLGAPPTFGELFF
CDR3nt: TGTGCCAGCAGCTTAGGCGCTCCACCCACATTCGGGGAGCTGTTTTTT
d_gene: .
abundance: .
j_gene: TRBJ2-2
v_gene: TRBV7-2

CDR3aa: CASSKQGAGQPQHF
CDR3nt: TGTGCCAGCAGTAAACAGGGGGCGGGTCAGCCCCAGCATTTT
d_gene: TRBD1
abundance: .
j_gene: TRBJ1-5
v_gene: TRBV27

CDR3aa: CASSQEVSGVWHEQFF
CDR3nt: TGTGCCAGCAGCCAGGAGGTCAGCGGGGTTTGGCATGAGCAGTTCTTC
d_gene: TRBD2
abundance: .
j_gene: TRBJ2-1
v_gene: TRBV7-3

CDR3aa: CASSLAGQTYEQYF
CDR3nt: TGCGCCAGCAGCTTGGCGGGACAGACCTACGAGCAGTACTTC
d_gene: TRBD1
abundance: .
j_gene: TRBJ2-7
v_gene: TRBV5-1

CDR3aa: CASSFLLGPPSYEQYF
CDR3nt: TGTGCCAGCAGCTTCCTACTAGGCCCACCTTCCTACGAGCAGTACTTC
d_gene: .
abundance: .
j_gene: TRBJ2-7
v_gene: TRBV7-2

CDR3aa: CASSWVGVYGYTF
CDR3nt: TGTGCCAGCAGTTGGGTGGGAGTCTATGGCTACACCTTC
d_gene: .
abundance: .
j_gene: TRBJ1-2
v_gene: TRBV28

CDR3aa: CASTLGTSDYSTDTQYF
CDR3nt: TGCGCCAGCACCTTGGGGACCTCGGACTATAGCACAGATACGCAGTATTTT
d_gene: .
abundance: .
j_gene: TRBJ2-3
v_gene: TRBV5-1

CDR3aa: CASSPGRLNF
CDR3nt: TGTGCCAGCAGCCCGGGACGTCTGAATTTT
d_gene: .
abundance: few
j_gene: TRBJ1-3
v_gene: TRBV5-8

CDR3aa: CASRTSGVEETQYF
CDR3nt: TGTGCCAGCAGGACTAGCGGGGTTGAAGAGACCCAGTACTTC
d_gene: TRBD2
abundance: .
j_gene: TRBJ2-5
v_gene: TRBV6-1

CDR3aa: CASSLAPGQGRNTIYF
CDR3nt: TGTGCCAGCAGCTTGGCACCGGGACAGGGGAGAAACACCATATATTTT
d_gene: TRBD1
abundance: .
j_gene: TRBJ1-3
v_gene: TRBV7-2

CDR3aa: CASSPSGAGKNEQFF
CDR3nt: TGTGCCAGCAGTCCCTCAGGGGCGGGGAAGAATGAGCAGTTCTTC
d_gene: .
abundance: .
j_gene: TRBJ2-1
v_gene: TRBV27

CDR3aa: CASSAPLGLARGETQYF
CDR3nt: TGTGCCAGCAGTGCCCCCCTCGGACTAGCGAGGGGGGAGACCCAGTACTTC
d_gene: TRBD2
abundance: .
j_gene: TRBJ2-5
v_gene: TRBV6-1

CDR3aa: CASSLFSKETQYF
CDR3nt: TGTGCCAGCAGCTTGTTTTCAAAAGAGACCCAGTACTTC
d_gene: .
abundance: .
j_gene: TRBJ2-5
v_gene: TRBV5-4

CDR3aa: CASSLRPRDTTSNQPQHF
CDR3nt: TGTGCCAGCAGCTTAAGGCCACGGGACACCACTAGCAATCAGCCCCAGCATTTT
d_gene: .
abundance: .
j_gene: TRBJ1-5
v_gene: TRBV13

CDR3aa: CASSFRDRGNNEQFF
CDR3nt: TGTGCCAGCAGCTTCCGGGACAGGGGAAACAATGAGCAGTTCTTC
d_gene: TRBD1
abundance: .
j_gene: TRBJ2-1
v_gene: TRBV11-3

CDR3aa: CASSSHRGNRANYGYTF
CDR3nt: TGTGCCAGCAGCTCCCATAGGGGTAACCGAGCTAACTATGGCTACACCTTC
d_gene: .
abundance: .
j_gene: TRBJ1-2
v_gene: TRBV5-6

CDR3aa: CSARLSPEAFF
CDR3nt: TGCAGTGCGAGGTTGAGTCCTGAAGCTTTCTTT
d_gene: .
abundance: .
j_gene: TRBJ1-1
v_gene: TRBV20-1

CDR3aa: CSVETHPPGAETGYTF
CDR3nt: TGCAGCGTAGAAACCCATCCCCCAGGGGCCGAAACTGGCTACACCTTC
d_gene: .
abundance: .
j_gene: TRBJ1-2
v_gene: TRBV29-1

CDR3aa: CASWKTGVDGYTF
CDR3nt: TGTGCCAGCTGGAAGACAGGGGTGGATGGCTACACCTTC
d_gene: TRBD1
abundance: .
j_gene: TRBJ1-2
v_gene: TRBV19

CDR3aa: CASSWISGRAYEQYF
CDR3nt: TGCGCCAGCAGCTGGATTTCAGGGAGGGCCTACGAGCAGTACTTC
d_gene: TRBD2
abundance: .
j_gene: TRBJ2-7
v_gene: TRBV5-1

CDR3aa: CASSLGPSGSYNEQFF
CDR3nt: TGTGCCAGCAGCTTGGGTCCTAGCGGCTCCTACAATGAGCAGTTCTTC
d_gene: TRBD2
abundance: .
j_gene: TRBJ2-1
v_gene: TRBV5-4